A single sample gave rise to the 6 T cell receptor beta chains below, sequenced in a study of chemoradiotherapy in HPV16-positive cancers. Sequencing used immunoSEQ multiplex PCR; TCRdb keeps in-frame clones, though not all of them. The profile covers approximately 9,000 clones, with around 70% appearing a single time and 10% taken by the ten largest. The material was tumor tissue, obtained from a patient who underwent chemoradiotherapy. The receptors derive from a human donor with HPV-associated anogenital cancer.

This chain uses TRBV5-1 with TRBJ1-4, with D uncertain. The CDR3 sequence is 14 residues long. The ends were cut back, 2 bases at V and 8 bases at J, with 13 bases in the middle. Germline CDR1 reads SGHRS; CDR2 reads YFSETQ. The CDR3 coding sequence is TGCGCCAGCAGCTTAAAAGGTGTTAACGAAAAACTGTTTTTT. It translates to CASSLKGVNEKLFF.

This rearrangement joins TRBV30 to TRBJ1-4, with unresolved D. Looked up from germline, CDR1 is GTSNPN and CDR2 is SVGIG (reference sequence). This CDR3 contains 13 residues. The V end lost 1 base, the J end lost 3 bases, and 6 bases lay between the germline ends. CDR3 DNA sequence: TGTGCCTGGAGTGGGCAGGCTAATGAAAAACTGTTTTTT. Protein product: CAWSGQANEKLFF.

This clone was found a few times. The chain links TRBV2 to TRBJ1-5; 10 bases match TRBD1. Trimming took 6 bases from V and 2 from J; bases not matched to a gene: 16. Per germline, CDR1 SNHLY and CDR2 FYNNEI. The CDR3 sequence is 19 residues long. The CDR3 nucleotides read TGTGCCAGCAGCGACCCGGTCGGGACAGGGGAGGAGGGCAATCAGCCCCAGCATTTT. Its translation is CASSDPVGTGEEGNQPQHF.

The V call is TRBV29-1, the J call TRBJ1-1; D uncertain. CDR1 SQVTM and CDR2 ANQGSEA come from the germline V gene. The CDR3 length is 12 residues. V shed 5 bases and J shed 0 bases, with 7 bases lying between them. The CDR3 sequence is CSVNGVNTEAFF. The CDR3 nucleotides are TGCAGCGTTAACGGCGTGAACACTGAAGCTTTCTTT.

This chain links TRBV15 with TRBJ2-6, with D perhaps TRBD1 or TRBD2 (5 bases each). The germline V gene has CDR1 LNHNV and CDR2 YYDKDF (reference sequence). The CDR3 consists of 17 residues. Trimming cost V 1 base and J 0 bases, with 10 bases left between them. CDR3 sequence reads: CATSRGDGLSGANVLTF. The DNA for the CDR3 is TGTGCCACCAGCAGAGGGGACGGACTCTCTGGGGCCAACGTCCTGACTTTC. The full variable domain, in which reference TRBV15 and TRBJ2-6 provide the parts outside the CDR3, is DAMVIQNPRYQVTQFGKPVTLSCSQTLNHNVMYWYQQKSSQAPKLLFHYYDKDFNNEADTPDNFQSRRPNTSFCFLDIRSPGLGDTAMYLCATSRGDGLSGANVLTFGAGSRLTVL.

The gene calls are TRBV12-5 and TRBJ2-3; unclear D gene. V was cut by 3 bases and J by 2 bases, with 6 bases left in between. From germline, CDR1 is LGHNT and CDR2 FRNRAP. The CDR3 runs to 13 residues. The CDR3 bases are TGTGCTAGTGGTTTTGGCATCACAGATACGCAGTATTTT. Its protein product is CASGFGITDTQYF.